Below are 8 T cell receptor beta chains sequenced from a single sample in a study of blood T cells in healthy people across ages (dated by TCRdb to between 2014 and 2017). The library was built by means of 5' RACE. This sample was sequenced with an Illumina HiSeq 2500. A second PCR of roughly 6 to 11 cycles was run with a J-beta primer mix and a sample-barcoded 5' primer. The public reads were quality trimmed at Q25 with fastp and then assembled into clones with MiXCR by TCRdb, keeping productive beta chains. Entries that share a CDR3 protein sequence are merged under the most common genes and DNA. For this sample the table gives fewer than 800,000 distinct CDR3 sequences, of which over 20% were detected only once. The ten largest clones capture approximately 3.7% of the sample. The specimen was blood. The receptors come from a man between 70 and 80 years old in good health.

This clonotype was found a few times. The chain has TRBV7-9 and TRBJ1-1; 7 bases map to TRBD1. Germline CDR1 reads SEHNR; CDR2 reads FQNEAQ (reference sequence). The length of the CDR3 is 13 residues. V trimming: 5 bases; J trimming: 10 bases; junction bases outside the gene matches: 10. DNA for the CDR3: TGTGCCAGCAGCCCCGACAGGGAAAGGGGAGCTTTCTTT. Its protein product is CASSPDRERGAFF.

This clonotype was counted only a few times. This chain connects TRBV4-1 to TRBJ2-7; maybe TRBD1 (6 bases). The CDR3 has 13 amino acids. Germline V gene lookup returns CDR1 MGHRA and CDR2 YSYEKL. The germline V and J ends were trimmed by 3 bases and 5 bases, with 11 bases remaining between them. In nucleotides, the CDR3 is TGCGCCAGCAGCCATGCAGGGACACACGAGCAGTACTTC. It is translated as CASSHAGTHEQYF.

The chain links TRBV29-1 to TRBJ2-7; the match to TRBD2 covers 10 bases. J lost 5 bases, V lost 5 bases, and 3 bases had no gene match. This CDR3 comprises 12 residues. Germline V gene data show CDR1 as SQVTM and CDR2 as ANQGSEA. The CDR3 reads CSVTSGTNEQYF. CDR3 sequence (DNA): TGCAGCGTTACTAGCGGGACTAACGAGCAGTACTTC.

The gene calls are TRBV20-1 and TRBJ2-3, with 13 bases identical to TRBD2. This CDR3 has 17 residues. V shed 2 bases, J shed 1 base, and the junction held 6 bases outside the gene matches. Looked up from germline, CDR1 is DFQATT and CDR2 is SNEGSKA (reference sequence). CDR3 residues: CSARTGTSGTGTDTQYF. Here the CDR3 DNA reads TGCAGTGCTAGAACCGGGACTAGCGGGACGGGCACAGATACGCAGTATTTT.

The chain uses TRBV4-1 and TRBJ2-4; D assignment may be TRBD1 or TRBD2 (5 bases each). Germline-derived CDR1 and CDR2 are MGHRA and YSYEKL. V dropped 4 bases and J dropped 5 bases, with 15 bases sitting between them. This CDR3 region has 15 residues. CDR3 sequence reads: CASSRRTGPQNIQYF. The CDR3, as DNA: TGCGCCAGCAGCCGCAGGACGGGACCACAAAACATTCAGTACTTC.

This clonotype has only a few counts. The V call is TRBV5-1, the J call TRBJ2-7; TRBD1 matches at 7 bases. V dropped 2 bases and J dropped 7; count of bases not matched to a gene: 9. Per germline, CDR1 SGHRS and CDR2 YFSETQ. The CDR3 extends over 14 amino acids. The CDR3 here is CASSLPTGSEEQYF. DNA of the CDR3: TGCGCCAGCAGCTTACCGACAGGGTCGGAAGAGCAGTACTTC.

J is TRBJ2-3 and V is TRBV2; 9 bases are shared with TRBD2. This CDR3 is built from 14 residues. After removal of 7 bases from V and 3 bases from J, the junction contained 5 bases not matched to a gene. Germline V CDR1 and CDR2: SNHLY, FYNNEI. CDR3 amino acids: CASNLAGATDTQYF. CDR3 in DNA: TGTGCCAGCAACTTAGCGGGGGCAACAGATACGCAGTATTTT.

This clonotype was detected many times. The CDR3 here is CASSSIGTSGSYEQYF. The CDR3 DNA is TGTGCCAGCAGCTCTATAGGGACTAGCGGCTCCTACGAGCAGTACTTC. This sequence joins TRBV13 and TRBJ2-7, with TRBD2 matching 11 bases. CDR3 size: 16 residues. Germline CDR1 and CDR2: PRHDT and FYEKMQ (reference sequence). V trimming: 4 bases; J trimming: 0 bases; junction bases outside the gene matches: 5. Together with reference TRBV13 and TRBJ2-7, the CDR3 gives the full variable domain: AAGVIQSPRHLIKEKRETATLKCYPIPRHDTVYWYQQGPGQDPQFLISFYEKMQSDKGSIPDRFSAQQFSDYHSELNMSSLELGDSALYFCASSSIGTSGSYEQYFGPGTRLTVT.